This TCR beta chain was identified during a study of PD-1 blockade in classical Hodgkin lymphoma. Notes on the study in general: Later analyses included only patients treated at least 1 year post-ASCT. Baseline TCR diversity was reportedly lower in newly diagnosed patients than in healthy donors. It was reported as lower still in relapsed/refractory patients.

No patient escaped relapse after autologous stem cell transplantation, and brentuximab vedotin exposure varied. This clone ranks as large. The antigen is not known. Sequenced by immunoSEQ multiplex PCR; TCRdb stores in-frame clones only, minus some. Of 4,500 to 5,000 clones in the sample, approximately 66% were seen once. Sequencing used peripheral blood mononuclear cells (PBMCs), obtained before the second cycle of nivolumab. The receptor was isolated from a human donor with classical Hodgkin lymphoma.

The CDR3 protein is CASSLRSQGSEEQYF. The DNA of the CDR3 is TGTGCCAGCAGCTTAAGGTCACAGGGAAGCGAGGAGCAGTACTTC. The rearrangement links TRBV7-2 to TRBJ2-7; TRBD1 might be the D (6 bases). This CDR3 has 15 amino acids. Trimming pared 2 bases from V and 7 bases from J, leaving 18 bases between. Germline CDR1 is SGHTA and CDR2 is FQGNSA.